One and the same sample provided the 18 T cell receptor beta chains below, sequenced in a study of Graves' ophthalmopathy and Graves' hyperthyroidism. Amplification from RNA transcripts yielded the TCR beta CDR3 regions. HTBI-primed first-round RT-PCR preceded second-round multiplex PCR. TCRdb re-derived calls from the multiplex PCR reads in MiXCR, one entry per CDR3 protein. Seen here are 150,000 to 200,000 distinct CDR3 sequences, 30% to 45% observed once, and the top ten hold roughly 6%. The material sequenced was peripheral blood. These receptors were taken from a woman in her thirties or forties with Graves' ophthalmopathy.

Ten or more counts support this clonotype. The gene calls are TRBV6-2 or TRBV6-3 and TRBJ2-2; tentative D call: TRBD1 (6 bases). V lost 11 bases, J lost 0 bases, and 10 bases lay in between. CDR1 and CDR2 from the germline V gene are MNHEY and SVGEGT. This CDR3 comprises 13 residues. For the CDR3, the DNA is TGTGCCGGCACAGGGCCGAACACCGGGGAGCTGTTTTTT. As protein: CAGTGPNTGELFF.

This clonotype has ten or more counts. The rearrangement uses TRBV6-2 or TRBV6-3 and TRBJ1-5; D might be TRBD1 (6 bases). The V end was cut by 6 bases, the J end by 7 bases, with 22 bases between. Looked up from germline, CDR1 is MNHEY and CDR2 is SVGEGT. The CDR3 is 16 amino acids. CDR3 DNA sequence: TGTGCCAGCAGCCGTGCCATACAGGGAGGTAAACAGCCCCAGCATTTT. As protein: CASSRAIQGGKQPQHF.

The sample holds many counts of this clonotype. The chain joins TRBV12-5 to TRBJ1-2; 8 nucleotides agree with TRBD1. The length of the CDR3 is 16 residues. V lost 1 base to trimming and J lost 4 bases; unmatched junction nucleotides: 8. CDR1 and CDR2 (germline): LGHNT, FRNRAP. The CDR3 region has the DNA TGTGCTAGTGGTTTGGACCGACAGGGGCCCACCTATGGCTACACCTTC. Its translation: CASGLDRQGPTYGYTF.

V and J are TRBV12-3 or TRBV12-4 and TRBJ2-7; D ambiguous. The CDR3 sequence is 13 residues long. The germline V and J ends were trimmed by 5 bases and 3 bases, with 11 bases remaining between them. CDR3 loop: CASSLIPGYEQYF. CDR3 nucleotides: TGTGCCAGCAGTCTCATTCCCGGCTACGAGCAGTACTTC.

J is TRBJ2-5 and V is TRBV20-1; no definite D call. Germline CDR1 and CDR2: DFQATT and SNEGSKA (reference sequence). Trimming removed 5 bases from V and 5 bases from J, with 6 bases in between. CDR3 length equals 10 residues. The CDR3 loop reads CSALRETQYF. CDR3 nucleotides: TGCAGTGCTCTCCGGGAGACCCAGTACTTC.

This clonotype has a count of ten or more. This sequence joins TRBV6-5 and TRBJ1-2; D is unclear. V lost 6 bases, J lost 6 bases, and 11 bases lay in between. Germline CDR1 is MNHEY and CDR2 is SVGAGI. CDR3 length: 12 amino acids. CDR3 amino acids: CASSLNRDGYTF. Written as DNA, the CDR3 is TGTGCCAGCAGCCTCAACAGAGATGGCTACACCTTC.

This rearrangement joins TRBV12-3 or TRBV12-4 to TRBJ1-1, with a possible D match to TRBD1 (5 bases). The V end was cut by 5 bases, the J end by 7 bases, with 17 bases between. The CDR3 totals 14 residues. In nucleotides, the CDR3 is TGTGCCAGCAGTCCCGCCGGGACCGTCTTTGAAGCTTTCTTT. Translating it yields CASSPAGTVFEAFF.

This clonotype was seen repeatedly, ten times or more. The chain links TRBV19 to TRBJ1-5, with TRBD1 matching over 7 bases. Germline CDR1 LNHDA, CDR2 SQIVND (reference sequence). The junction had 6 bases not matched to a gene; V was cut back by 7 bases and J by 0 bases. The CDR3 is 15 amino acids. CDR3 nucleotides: TGTGCCAGTAAACAAGACAGGGCTAGCAATCAGCCCCAGCATTTT. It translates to CASKQDRASNQPQHF.

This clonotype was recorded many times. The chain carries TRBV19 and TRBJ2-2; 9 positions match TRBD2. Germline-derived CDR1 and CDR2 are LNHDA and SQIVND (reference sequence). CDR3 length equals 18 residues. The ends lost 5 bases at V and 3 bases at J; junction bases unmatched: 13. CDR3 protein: CASSPRLAEAPHTGELFF. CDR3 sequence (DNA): TGTGCCAGTAGTCCCCGACTAGCGGAGGCGCCTCACACCGGGGAGCTGTTTTTT.

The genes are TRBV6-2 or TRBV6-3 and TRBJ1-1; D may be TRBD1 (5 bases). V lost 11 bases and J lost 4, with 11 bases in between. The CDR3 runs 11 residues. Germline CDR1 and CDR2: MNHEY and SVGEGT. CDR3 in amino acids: CAGGRGTEAFF. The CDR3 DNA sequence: TGTGCCGGGGGTAGGGGCACTGAAGCTTTCTTT.

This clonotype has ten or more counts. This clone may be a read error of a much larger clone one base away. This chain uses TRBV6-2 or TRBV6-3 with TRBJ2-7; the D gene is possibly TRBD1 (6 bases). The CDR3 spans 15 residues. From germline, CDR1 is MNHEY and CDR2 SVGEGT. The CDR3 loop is CASSLVGDNSYVQYF. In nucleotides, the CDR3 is TGTGCCAGCAGTCTCGTCGGGGACAACTCCTACGTGCAGTACTTC.

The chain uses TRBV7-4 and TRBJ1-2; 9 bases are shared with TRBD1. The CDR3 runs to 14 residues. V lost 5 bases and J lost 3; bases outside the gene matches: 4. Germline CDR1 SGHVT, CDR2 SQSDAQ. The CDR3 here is CASSNRGPDYGYTF. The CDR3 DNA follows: TGTGCCAGCAGCAACAGGGGGCCCGACTATGGCTACACCTTC.

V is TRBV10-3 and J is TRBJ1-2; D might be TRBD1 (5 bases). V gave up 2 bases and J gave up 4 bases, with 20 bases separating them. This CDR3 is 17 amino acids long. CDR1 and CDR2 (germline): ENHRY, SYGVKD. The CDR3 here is CAISEIKARVGGYGYTF. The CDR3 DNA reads TGTGCCATCAGTGAGATTAAAGCCAGGGTCGGGGGCTATGGCTACACCTTC.

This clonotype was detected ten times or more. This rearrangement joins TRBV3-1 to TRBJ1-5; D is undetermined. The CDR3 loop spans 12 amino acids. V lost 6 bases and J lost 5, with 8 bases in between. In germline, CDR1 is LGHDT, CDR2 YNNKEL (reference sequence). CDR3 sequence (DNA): TGTGCCAGCAGACAGATTTATCAGCCCCAGCATTTT. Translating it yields CASRQIYQPQHF.

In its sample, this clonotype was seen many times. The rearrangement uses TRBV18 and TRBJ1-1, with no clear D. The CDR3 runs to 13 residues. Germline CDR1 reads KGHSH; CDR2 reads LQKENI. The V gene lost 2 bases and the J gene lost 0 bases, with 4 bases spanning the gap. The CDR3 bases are TGTGCCAGCTCACCAGGGATGAACACTGAAGCTTTCTTT. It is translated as CASSPGMNTEAFF.

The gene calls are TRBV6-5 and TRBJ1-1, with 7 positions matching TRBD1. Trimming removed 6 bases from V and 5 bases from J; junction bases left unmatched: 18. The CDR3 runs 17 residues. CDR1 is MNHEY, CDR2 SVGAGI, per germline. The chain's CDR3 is CASSLPPYRGGRTEAFF. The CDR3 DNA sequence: TGTGCCAGCAGCTTACCCCCCTACAGGGGCGGGAGGACTGAAGCTTTCTTT.

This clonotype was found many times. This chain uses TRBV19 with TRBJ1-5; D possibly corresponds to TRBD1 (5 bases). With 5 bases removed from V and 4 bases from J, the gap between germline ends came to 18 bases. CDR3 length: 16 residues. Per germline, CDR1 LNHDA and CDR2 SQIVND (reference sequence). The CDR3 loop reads CASSRSRAGANQPQHF. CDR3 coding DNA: TGTGCCAGTAGTCGCTCAAGGGCTGGGGCAAATCAGCCCCAGCATTTT.

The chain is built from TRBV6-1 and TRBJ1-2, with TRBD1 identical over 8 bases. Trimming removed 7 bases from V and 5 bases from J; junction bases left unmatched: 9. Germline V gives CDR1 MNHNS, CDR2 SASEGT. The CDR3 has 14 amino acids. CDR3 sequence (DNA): TGTGCCAGCACCGTGGGACAGGTAAATTATGGCTACACCTTC. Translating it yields CASTVGQVNYGYTF.